This T cell receptor (beta chain) was recovered during a study of blood T cell repertoires in COVID-19. Turning to the study itself: Acute and convalescent COVID-19 samples came from the United States, Italy and Spain. Nucleic acid was either cDNA or gDNA, and it came from T cells, B-cell-depleted T cells, or PBMCs.

In the original analysis: Researchers report that nucleated cell counts were estimated from reference gene primer amplification. The table came from immunoSEQ multiplex PCR; TCRdb's copy has only in-frame clones and leaves some out. That table supplies the V and J calls and clone size; D and trimming were determined from the DNA. The repertoire holds about 90,000 clones, with around 89% as singletons. V dropped 6 bases and J dropped 4 bases, with 13 bases sitting between them. CDR1 is MNHNY and CDR2 is SVGAGI in the germline V gene (reference sequence). CDR3 size: 15 residues. In Seattle, patients joined the study during active infection and were tracked longitudinally. This clone appeared a single time.

The chain is built from TRBV6-6 and TRBJ1-6; D unclear. Sequencing was performed on peripheral blood. This receptor was obtained from a man aged 50-59 years with COVID-19, enrolled during active disease. CDR3 in amino acids: CASSLGKGYNSPLHF. The DNA for the CDR3 is TGTGCCAGCAGCCTCGGGAAGGGTTATAATTCACCCCTCCACTTT.